Each of the 17 T cell receptor beta chains below was sequenced from the same sample in a study of neurological immune-mediated disorders. TCRdb processed the 5' RACE reads anew with MiXCR; each CDR3 protein has one entry. The table has 65,000 to 80,000 distinct CDR3 sequences, 17% seen once; the top ten hold 15% to 19%. The sample taken for sequencing was PBMCs. All receptors come from a woman aged 40-49 years in good health.

In this sample, this clonotype turned up many times. V gene TRBV5-1 combines with J gene TRBJ2-5; 13 bases map to TRBD2. The CDR3 consists of 17 residues. The germline CDR1 and CDR2 sequences are SGHRS and YFSETQ. After removal of 0 bases from V and 0 bases from J, the junction contained 2 bases not matched to a gene. In DNA, the CDR3 is TGCGCCAGCAGCTTGGAACTAGCGGGGGGGTACCAAGAGACCCAGTACTTC. Translation gives CASSLELAGGYQETQYF.

This clonotype was observed a few times. The gene calls are TRBV7-2 and TRBJ2-3; TRBD2 aligns across 9 bases. The germline V gene has CDR1 SGHTA and CDR2 FQGNSA. The CDR3 runs to 15 residues. J lost 4 bases, V lost 3 bases, and 5 bases had no gene match. This CDR3 reads CASSFPSSGADTQYF. CDR3 DNA: TGTGCCAGCAGCTTCCCATCTAGCGGGGCAGATACGCAGTATTTT.

As to this clonotype: This clone may be a read error of a much larger clone one base away. The rearrangement joins TRBV20-1 to TRBJ2-1; 11 bases map to TRBD2. Germline V gives CDR1 DFQATT, CDR2 SNEGSKA (reference sequence). V dropped 4 bases and J dropped 8; count of bases not matched to a gene: 13. The CDR3 covers 16 residues. This CDR3 reads CSAIDPASGGPDEQFF. For the CDR3, the DNA is TGCAGTGCTATAGATCCGGCTAGCGGGGGGCCAGATGAGCAGTTCTTC.

This clonotype was detected ten times or more. The chain has TRBV7-2 and TRBJ2-7, with 7 bases identical to TRBD2. Germline V CDR1 and CDR2: SGHTA, FQGNSA. The CDR3 contains 14 residues. Trimming at V came to 5 bases and at J to 4 bases, leaving 8 bases not matched to a gene. The CDR3 loop reads CASSEATSRYEQYV. CDR3 bases: TGTGCCAGCAGCGAAGCGACTAGCAGATACGAGCAGTACGTC.

The sample holds many counts of this clonotype. The chain uses TRBV20-1 and TRBJ2-3; the match to TRBD2 covers 7 bases. From germline, CDR1 is DFQATT and CDR2 SNEGSKA (reference sequence). The V gene end was trimmed by 3 bases and the J gene end by 2 bases; junction bases not matched to a gene: 8. The CDR3 spans 15 residues. CDR3 in amino acids: CSARFVSGATDTQYF. In nucleotides, the CDR3 is TGCAGTGCTAGGTTTGTAAGCGGGGCCACAGATACGCAGTATTTT.

As regards this clonotype: A read error is possible here, since a much larger clone lies one base away. The chain joins TRBV6-6 to TRBJ1-2; tentatively, D is TRBD1 (6 bases). Germline-derived CDR1 and CDR2 are MNHNY and SVGAGI (reference sequence). The CDR3 has 11 residues. The CDR3 DNA sequence: TGTGTCAGCGGGGGCGACTATGGCTACACCTTC. This translates into CVSGGDYGYTF.

This clonotype was detected ten times or more. The rearrangement uses TRBV2 and TRBJ2-4; 8 bases match TRBD2. The V gene's germline CDR1 is SNHLY and CDR2 FYNNEI. The junction had 11 bases not matched to a gene; V was cut back by 3 bases and J by 7 bases. The CDR3 is 16 residues long. DNA of the CDR3: TGTGCCAGCAGTGAGGACCGGGGGGGCCAGGGGAACATTCAGTACTTC. Residues: CASSEDRGGQGNIQYF.

This clonotype was detected ten times or more. The chain couples TRBV10-3 to TRBJ2-2; no firm D call. The CDR3 has 15 amino acids. Germline V gene lookup returns CDR1 ENHRY and CDR2 SYGVKD. Trimming removed 0 bases at V and 3 bases at J, with 8 bases between. The CDR3 DNA reads TGTGCCATCAGTGAGTCAACCTCCTACACCGGGGAGCTGTTTTTT. This sequence encodes CAISESTSYTGELFF.

This chain joins TRBV12-3 or TRBV12-4 and TRBJ2-6, with TRBD2 matching 7 bases. The CDR3 spans 16 residues. V lost 6 bases to trimming and J lost 0 bases; unmatched junction nucleotides: 5. In DNA form, the CDR3 reads TGTGCCAGCAGGCGGGGGACGGACTCTGGGGCCAACGTCCTGACTTTC. Its translation: CASRRGTDSGANVLTF.

This clonotype was seen once. This could be a read error, since a much larger clone is one nucleotide away. The DNA for the CDR3 is TGTGCCACCAGCAGGGAACCGGTACTTGGCTACACCTTC. Its translation: CATSREPVLGYTF. This sequence joins TRBV15 and TRBJ1-2; no clear D gene. The CDR3 covers 13 residues. Germline V gene data show CDR1 as LNHNV and CDR2 as YYDKDF (reference sequence). The V and J ends lost 3 bases and 7 bases respectively, with 12 bases between them.

Ten or more counts support this clonotype. The CDR3 nucleotides read TGTGCCAGCAGCTTGGGCCCAAGCTCCTACAATGAGCAGTTCTTC. It translates to CASSLGPSSYNEQFF. The rearrangement uses TRBV5-8 and TRBJ2-1; D call uncertain. Germline assignment: CDR1 SGHTS and CDR2 YDEGEE. Trimming left V 0 bases short and J 0 bases short, with 7 bases between. The CDR3 runs to 15 residues.

This clonotype showed up just once. The rearrangement links TRBV4-3 to TRBJ2-5, with 14 bases identical to TRBD2. Trimming at V came to 0 bases and at J to 4 bases, leaving 10 bases not matched to a gene. Per germline, CDR1 LGHNA and CDR2 YSLEER. CDR3 length: 19 amino acids. CDR3 bases: TGCGCCAGCAGCCAAGACCTCCCCGGGACTAGCGGGGGCTTAGAGACCCAGTACTTC. Translated: CASSQDLPGTSGGLETQYF.

This clonotype has ten or more counts. The chain has TRBV12-3 or TRBV12-4 and TRBJ2-1, with D perhaps TRBD1 (5 bases). The V gene lost 5 bases and the J gene lost 4 bases, with 9 bases spanning the gap. The CDR3 runs 13 residues. The CDR3 DNA reads as TGTGCCAGCAGTGCGACAGAGTACAATGAGCAGTTCTTC. It encodes CASSATEYNEQFF.

This clonotype was picked up many times. V usage is TRBV12-3 or TRBV12-4 and J usage is TRBJ1-1; 7 bases fit TRBD1. The J segment lost 7 bases and the V segment lost 6 bases, leaving 11 bases of the junction unmatched. This CDR3 region has 14 residues. In nucleotides, the CDR3 is TGTGCCAGCAGCCCAATGGGACAGAAATTTGAAGCTTTCTTT. Protein sequence: CASSPMGQKFEAFF.

The J gene is TRBJ2-7, the V gene TRBV20-1, with D perhaps TRBD2 (5 bases). The CDR3 extends over 15 amino acids. CDR1 and CDR2 from the germline V gene are DFQATT and SNEGSKA (reference sequence). The V end was cut by 4 bases, the J end by 2 bases, with 18 bases between. The CDR3 DNA reads as TGCAGTGCTACGAGAACGGTCCGGGGAACCTACGAGCAGTACTTC. Amino acids: CSATRTVRGTYEQYF.

This clonotype was recorded many times. The chain is built from TRBV28 and TRBJ2-1; D may be TRBD1 (5 bases). The CDR3 totals 14 residues. The germline V gene has CDR1 MDHEN and CDR2 SYDVKM. V was cut by 4 bases and J by 6 bases, with 13 bases left in between. CDR3 coding DNA: TGTGCCAGCAGTTCTCCAGGGAACCGCAATGAGCAGTTCTTC. Its translation: CASSSPGNRNEQFF.

In this sample, this clonotype turned up many times. The chain carries TRBV15 and TRBJ1-1; tentative D call: TRBD1 (6 bases). In germline, CDR1 is LNHNV, CDR2 YYDKDF (reference sequence). Trimming left V 5 bases short and J 7 bases short, with 11 bases between. This CDR3 comprises 12 residues. CDR3 coding DNA: TGTGCCACCAGCGGAGCACAGGGTGAAGCTTTCTTT. Translated, it gives CATSGAQGEAFF.